The rows below give T cell receptor beta chains drawn from one sample of a study of T cells after yellow fever vaccination. TCRdb reprocessed the 5' RACE reads with MiXCR, giving one entry per CDR3 protein. The sample has approximately 610,000 distinct CDR3 sequences; approximately 16% are singletons. The sample here was PBMCs, taken around 5 days after the first yellow fever vaccination. The receptors derive from a man aged 18 to 29 who received the YFV17D yellow fever vaccine. Each CDR3 is given with its conserved first and last residue. Fields, in order: J gene, D gene, clone size, CDR3 length, V gene, CDR3 DNA, CDR3 protein. D genes are given only for firm matches. Clone size is shown for a subset of rows, as once, few, many or a class of expanded clone.

J gene: TRBJ2-7; D gene: NA; clone size: few; CDR3 length: 12; V gene: TRBV5-6; CDR3 DNA: TGTGCCAGCAGTCCAGGGGGGATCGAGCAGTACTTC; CDR3 protein: CASSPGGIEQYF
J gene: TRBJ1-1; D gene: NA; clone size: NA; CDR3 length: 13; V gene: TRBV4-3; CDR3 DNA: TGCGCCAGCACTTGGGATAGGAACACTGAAGCTTTCTTT; CDR3 protein: CASTWDRNTEAFF
J gene: TRBJ2-7; D gene: TRBD1; clone size: few; CDR3 length: 13; V gene: TRBV5-5; CDR3 DNA: TGTGCCAGCAGCCCGGGACAGGGCCCCGAGCAGTACTTC; CDR3 protein: CASSPGQGPEQYF
J gene: TRBJ2-2; D gene: NA; clone size: many; CDR3 length: 15; V gene: TRBV6-1; CDR3 DNA: TGTGCCAGCAGTACCCACGGGACCCTTCGTCGGGAGCTGTTTTTT; CDR3 protein: CASSTHGTLRRELFF
J gene: TRBJ1-1; D gene: NA; clone size: NA; CDR3 length: 13; V gene: TRBV3-1; CDR3 DNA: TGTGCCAGCAGCCAGGATCCGGACCGTGAAGCTTTCTTT; CDR3 protein: CASSQDPDREAFF
J gene: TRBJ1-2; D gene: NA; clone size: NA; CDR3 length: 10; V gene: TRBV20-1; CDR3 DNA: TGCAGTGCTAGTAACGCTGGCTACACCTTC; CDR3 protein: CSASNAGYTF
J gene: TRBJ2-7; D gene: NA; clone size: NA; CDR3 length: 15; V gene: TRBV6-2/TRBV6-3; CDR3 DNA: TGTGCCAGCAGTTACGGATGGGATAGCTCCTACGAGCAGTACTTC; CDR3 protein: CASSYGWDSSYEQYF
J gene: TRBJ2-1; D gene: NA; clone size: few; CDR3 length: 15; V gene: TRBV12-3/TRBV12-4; CDR3 DNA: TGTGCCAGCAGTTTCCCGCAGAGCCGAAGGAATGAGCAGTTCTTC; CDR3 protein: CASSFPQSRRNEQFF
J gene: TRBJ2-3; D gene: NA; clone size: NA; CDR3 length: 16; V gene: TRBV7-2; CDR3 DNA: TGTGCCAGCAGCTTAGGCGTTTGGGGGCTCACAGATACGCAGTATTTT; CDR3 protein: CASSLGVWGLTDTQYF
J gene: TRBJ2-2; D gene: NA; clone size: few; CDR3 length: 14; V gene: TRBV20-1; CDR3 DNA: TGCAGTGCTAGGGGGGGCCGGACTGGTCGGGAGCTGTTTTTT; CDR3 protein: CSARGGRTGRELFF
J gene: TRBJ2-7; D gene: NA; clone size: NA; CDR3 length: 14; V gene: TRBV27; CDR3 DNA: TGTGCCAGCAGAGGAGGGGCCCGCTCCTACGAGCAGTACTTC; CDR3 protein: CASRGGARSYEQYF
J gene: TRBJ2-6; D gene: NA; clone size: NA; CDR3 length: 17; V gene: TRBV20-1; CDR3 DNA: TGCAGTGCTAGGTCTGACAGGCCCTCCTCTGGGGCCAACGTCCTGACTTTC; CDR3 protein: CSARSDRPSSGANVLTF
J gene: TRBJ2-1; D gene: NA; clone size: few; CDR3 length: 12; V gene: TRBV11-2; CDR3 DNA: TGTGCCAGCACGGGTAGTGGCCATGAGCAGTTCTTC; CDR3 protein: CASTGSGHEQFF
J gene: TRBJ1-2; D gene: NA; clone size: few; CDR3 length: 14; V gene: TRBV9; CDR3 DNA: TGTGCCAGCAGCGTAGACTTGGGTAACTATGGCTACACCTTC; CDR3 protein: CASSVDLGNYGYTF
J gene: TRBJ1-5; D gene: TRBD1; clone size: few; CDR3 length: 17; V gene: TRBV23-1; CDR3 DNA: TGCGCCAGCAGTCAATCGGGACAGGGGGCTTGCAATCAGCCCCAGCATTTT; CDR3 protein: CASSQSGQGACNQPQHF
J gene: TRBJ1-1; D gene: NA; clone size: many; CDR3 length: 10; V gene: TRBV29-1; CDR3 DNA: TGCAGCGTTGAGCAGGGGACAGCTTTCTTT; CDR3 protein: CSVEQGTAFF
J gene: TRBJ2-2; D gene: NA; clone size: NA; CDR3 length: 16; V gene: TRBV4-3; CDR3 DNA: TGCGCCAGCAGCCGTTCGAGCCAAACGAACACCGGGGAGCTGTTTTTT; CDR3 protein: CASSRSSQTNTGELFF
J gene: TRBJ1-4; D gene: NA; clone size: few; CDR3 length: 14; V gene: TRBV12-3/TRBV12-4; CDR3 DNA: TGTGCCAGCAGTTCCGGCGGGGGGGGTGAAAAACTGTTTTTT; CDR3 protein: CASSSGGGGEKLFF
J gene: TRBJ2-3; D gene: NA; clone size: many; CDR3 length: 15; V gene: TRBV6-5; CDR3 DNA: TGTGCCAGCAGTTACCGAACAGGTAGCACAGATACGCAGTATTTT; CDR3 protein: CASSYRTGSTDTQYF
J gene: TRBJ2-2; D gene: NA; clone size: NA; CDR3 length: 16; V gene: TRBV7-9; CDR3 DNA: TGTGCCAGCAGCCCCGTGACCGAGACGAACACCGGGGAGCTGTTTTTT; CDR3 protein: CASSPVTETNTGELFF
J gene: TRBJ1-4; D gene: NA; clone size: few; CDR3 length: 15; V gene: TRBV5-5; CDR3 DNA: TGTGCCAGCGGTGAAGAGGGGAAAACTAATGAAAAACTGTTTTTT; CDR3 protein: CASGEEGKTNEKLFF
J gene: TRBJ2-7; D gene: TRBD1; clone size: many; CDR3 length: 15; V gene: TRBV18; CDR3 DNA: TGTGCCAGCTCACCCACAGGGGGGTGGACCTACGAGCAGTACTTC; CDR3 protein: CASSPTGGWTYEQYF
J gene: TRBJ2-1; D gene: TRBD2; clone size: NA; CDR3 length: 13; V gene: TRBV6-2/TRBV6-3; CDR3 DNA: TGTGCCAGCACCGGGACTAGCCCCAATGAGCAGTTCTTC; CDR3 protein: CASTGTSPNEQFF
J gene: TRBJ1-4; D gene: TRBD1; clone size: NA; CDR3 length: 15; V gene: TRBV7-9; CDR3 DNA: TGTGCCAGCAGCCCCAGACAGGGGCGGAATGAAAAACTGTTTTTT; CDR3 protein: CASSPRQGRNEKLFF
J gene: TRBJ2-2; D gene: TRBD1; clone size: NA; CDR3 length: 15; V gene: TRBV12-3/TRBV12-4; CDR3 DNA: TGTGCCAGCAGTTCCGGACAGGGGAGGGCCGGGGAGCTGTTTTTT; CDR3 protein: CASSSGQGRAGELFF
J gene: TRBJ1-1; D gene: NA; clone size: once; CDR3 length: 12; V gene: TRBV30; CDR3 DNA: TGTGCCTGGAGCCCCCAGACAGGAGAAGCTTTCTTT; CDR3 protein: CAWSPQTGEAFF
J gene: TRBJ2-1; D gene: NA; clone size: few; CDR3 length: 15; V gene: TRBV7-2; CDR3 DNA: TGTGCCAGCAGCTTACGTCTCGGACCCTACAATGAGCAGTTCTTC; CDR3 protein: CASSLRLGPYNEQFF
J gene: TRBJ2-5; D gene: NA; clone size: NA; CDR3 length: 14; V gene: TRBV5-6; CDR3 DNA: TGTGCCAGCAGCTTGTGGGGGTACCAAGAGACCCAGTACTTC; CDR3 protein: CASSLWGYQETQYF
J gene: TRBJ2-2; D gene: NA; clone size: few; CDR3 length: 15; V gene: TRBV7-2; CDR3 DNA: TGTGCCAGCAGGAGGTCCGTCGGTGGCGGCGGGGAGCTGTTTTTT; CDR3 protein: CASRRSVGGGGELFF
J gene: TRBJ2-6; D gene: NA; clone size: NA; CDR3 length: 16; V gene: TRBV9; CDR3 DNA: TGTGCCAGCAGCGCAACAGGACGCTGGGGGGCCAACGTCCTGACTTTC; CDR3 protein: CASSATGRWGANVLTF
J gene: TRBJ1-1; D gene: NA; clone size: NA; CDR3 length: 18; V gene: TRBV7-8; CDR3 DNA: TGTGCCAGCAGCTTAGCCCCGCTGCGTGTACGGATTACGGCTGAAGCTTTCTTT; CDR3 protein: CASSLAPLRVRITAEAFF
J gene: TRBJ1-5; D gene: TRBD1; clone size: NA; CDR3 length: 15; V gene: TRBV12-3/TRBV12-4; CDR3 DNA: TGTGCCAGCACCCGGGGGACAGCGCAGAATCAGCCCCAGCATTTT; CDR3 protein: CASTRGTAQNQPQHF
J gene: TRBJ2-3; D gene: NA; clone size: few; CDR3 length: 18; V gene: TRBV5-1; CDR3 DNA: TGCGCCAGCAGCTTGGGCTTTGGAACAGGGTCTAGCACAGATACGCAGTATTTT; CDR3 protein: CASSLGFGTGSSTDTQYF
J gene: TRBJ2-7; D gene: NA; clone size: many; CDR3 length: 14; V gene: TRBV5-1; CDR3 DNA: TGCGCCAGCAGATCCACTCCGGGGGTCTACGAGCAGTACTTC; CDR3 protein: CASRSTPGVYEQYF
J gene: TRBJ2-3; D gene: NA; clone size: few; CDR3 length: 14; V gene: TRBV6-5; CDR3 DNA: TGTGCCAGCAGTTCCGCCTCTAGCCGGTATACGCAGTATTTT; CDR3 protein: CASSSASSRYTQYF
J gene: TRBJ1-6; D gene: NA; clone size: NA; CDR3 length: 14; V gene: TRBV4-3; CDR3 DNA: TGCGCCAGCAGCCAGGGGGGCACGGGTTCACCCCTCCACTTT; CDR3 protein: CASSQGGTGSPLHF